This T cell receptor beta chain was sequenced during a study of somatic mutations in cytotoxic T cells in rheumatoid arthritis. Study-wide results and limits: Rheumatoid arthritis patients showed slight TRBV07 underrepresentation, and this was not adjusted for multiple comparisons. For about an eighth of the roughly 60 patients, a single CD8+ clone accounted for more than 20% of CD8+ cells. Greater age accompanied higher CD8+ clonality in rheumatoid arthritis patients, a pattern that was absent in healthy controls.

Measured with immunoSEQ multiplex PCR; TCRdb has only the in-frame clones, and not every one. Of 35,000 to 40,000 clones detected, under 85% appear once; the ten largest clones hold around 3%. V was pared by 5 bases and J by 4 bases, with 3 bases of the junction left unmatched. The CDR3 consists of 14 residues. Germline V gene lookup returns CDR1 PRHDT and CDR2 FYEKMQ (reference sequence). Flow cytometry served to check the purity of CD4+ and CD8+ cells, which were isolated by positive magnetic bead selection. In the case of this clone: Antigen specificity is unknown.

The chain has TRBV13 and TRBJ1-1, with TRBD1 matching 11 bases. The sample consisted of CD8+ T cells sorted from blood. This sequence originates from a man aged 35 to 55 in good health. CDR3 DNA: TGTGCCAGCAGCGGGACAGGGGGGGCCACTGAAGCTTTCTTT. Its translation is CASSGTGGATEAFF.